The 30 T cell receptor beta chains presented below share a single source sample, sequenced in a study of naive and memory T cell subsets. A UMI-containing oligonucleotide was joined by 3' ligation to the TCR cDNA template. Four PCR rounds used nested alpha and beta constant region primers plus the SP2 primer. TCRdb independently ran MiXCR on the UMI-ligation and nested PCR reads; one entry per CDR3 protein. The sample includes more than 20,000 distinct CDR3 sequences, 5% to 5.5% seen only once; the top ten take 7% to 8%. Sequencing input: blood. The receptors stem from an adult in good health.

There are many counts of this clonotype. V usage is TRBV6-5 and J usage is TRBJ2-7; 13 bases are shared with TRBD2. The CDR3 spans 17 residues. CDR1 MNHEY and CDR2 SVGAGI come from the germline V gene. Germline trimming cut 5 bases from V and 0 bases from J; bases unmatched to any gene: 7. The CDR3 is CASSRTSGSQLSYEQYF. In DNA, the CDR3 is TGTGCCAGCAGTCGGACTAGCGGGAGCCAACTCTCCTACGAGCAGTACTTC.

This clonotype occurred many times. The rearrangement uses TRBV19 and TRBJ1-4, with D possibly TRBD1 on 5 matching bases. V gave up 10 bases and J gave up 2 bases, with 23 bases separating them. CDR1 and CDR2 from the germline V gene are LNHDA and SQIVND (reference sequence). There are 17 residues in the CDR3. The CDR3: CATRLEGFFGTNEKLFF. The DNA for the CDR3 is TGTGCCACCCGGCTCGAGGGGTTTTTTGGCACTAATGAAAAACTGTTTTTT.

This clonotype was seen many times. The CDR3 here is CASRRGRSSWEYGYTF. The CDR3 coding sequence is TGTGCCAGCAGGAGGGGGCGGTCTTCCTGGGAGTATGGCTACACCTTC. The chain has TRBV6-5 and TRBJ1-2, with 7 bases aligning to TRBD1. Germline-derived CDR1 and CDR2 are MNHEY and SVGAGI. This CDR3 has 16 amino acids. Trimming at V came to 6 bases and at J to 5 bases, leaving 15 bases not matched to a gene.

This clonotype came up many times. J is TRBJ1-5 and V is TRBV27; D is unclear. The length of the CDR3 is 15 residues. Germline CDR1 MNHEY, CDR2 SMNVEV (reference sequence). V lost 3 bases, J lost 0 bases, and 9 bases lay in between. For the CDR3, the DNA is TGTGCCAGCAGTTTCAAAGGGATTAGCAATCAGCCCCAGCATTTT. This translates into CASSFKGISNQPQHF.

This clonotype was counted ten times or more. The J gene is TRBJ2-2, the V gene TRBV6-1; 13 bases agree with TRBD2. The CDR3 extends over 16 amino acids. Germline CDR1 is MNHNS and CDR2 is SASEGT. Germline trimming cut 7 bases from V and 5 bases from J; bases unmatched to any gene: 7. The CDR3 loop is CASKRTSGRVTGELFF. CDR3 sequence (DNA): TGTGCCAGCAAAAGAACTAGCGGGAGGGTTACCGGGGAGCTGTTTTTT.

This clonotype occurred many times. CDR3: CASSSKGHFNNEKLFF. In DNA form, the CDR3 reads TGTGCCAGCAGCTCGAAGGGACATTTCAATAATGAAAAACTGTTTTTT. V usage is TRBV5-4 and J usage is TRBJ1-4; D perhaps matches TRBD1 (6 bases). CDR3 length equals 16 residues. The V end lost 3 bases, the J end lost 4 bases, and 16 bases lay between the germline ends. CDR1 is SGHNT, CDR2 YYREEE, per germline (reference sequence).

This clonotype was recorded many times. The CDR3 is CATTEAAGKNTEAFF. The DNA for the CDR3 is TGTGCCACGACGGAAGCGGCAGGGAAGAACACTGAAGCTTTCTTT. This chain connects TRBV6-5 to TRBJ1-1; perhaps TRBD1 as D (5 bases). The CDR3 length is 15 residues. From germline, CDR1 is MNHEY and CDR2 SVGAGI. Trimming shortened V by 10 bases and J by 1 base, and 19 bases separated the two germline ends.

This clonotype was seen ten or more times. The chain uses TRBV7-3 and TRBJ2-3; a possible D gene is TRBD2 (6 bases). Germline assignment: CDR1 SGHTA and CDR2 FQGTGA. CDR3 length: 14 residues. Trimming pared 5 bases from V and 4 bases from J, leaving 13 bases between. The CDR3 spells CASSQRRDADTQYF. CDR3 DNA: TGTGCCAGCAGCCAACGGCGGGACGCAGATACGCAGTATTTT.

This clonotype was picked up a small number of times. V usage is TRBV7-8 and J usage is TRBJ2-7; no firm D call. CDR1 is SGHVS and CDR2 is FQNEAQ in the germline V gene. The CDR3 runs 14 residues. The V and J ends lost 5 bases and 2 bases respectively, with 13 bases between them. In DNA, the CDR3 is TGTGCCAGCAGCCCACGTAAAGGCACCTACGAGCAGTACTTC. This gives the protein CASSPRKGTYEQYF.

In its sample, this clonotype was seen many times. The gene calls are TRBV18 and TRBJ2-3; D is undetermined. Germline CDR1 and CDR2: KGHSH and LQKENI. This CDR3 contains 14 residues. V lost 3 bases and J lost 4, with 11 bases in between. The CDR3 DNA is TGTGCCAGCTCACCTTTTCGTACTCCAGATACGCAGTATTTT. It is translated as CASSPFRTPDTQYF. The full variable domain, with the rest looked up from reference TRBV18 and TRBJ2-3, is NAGVMQNPRHLVRRRGQEARLRCSPMKGHSHVYWYRQLPEEGLKFMVYLQKENIIDESGMPKERFSAEFPKEGPSILRIQQVVRGDSAAYFCASSPFRTPDTQYFGPGTRLTVL.

This CDR3 is CASSPGLPTDTQYF. The CDR3 nucleotides are TGTGCCAGCAGTCCGGGACTACCCACAGATACGCAGTATTTT. V gene TRBV28 combines with J gene TRBJ2-3; 7 bases align to TRBD2. CDR3 length: 14 amino acids. Trimming at V came to 5 bases and at J to 2 bases, leaving 4 bases not matched to a gene. Germline values: CDR1 MDHEN, CDR2 SYDVKM. Full variable domain (remainder filled in from reference TRBV28 and TRBJ2-3): DVKVTQSSRYLVKRTGEKVFLECVQDMDHENMFWYRQDPGLGLRLIYFSYDVKMKEKGDIPEGYSVSREKKERFSLILESASTNQTSMYLCASSPGLPTDTQYFGPGTRLTVL.

This clonotype was counted ten times or more. The chain couples TRBV10-3 to TRBJ1-5; 10 bases line up with TRBD1. Germline-derived CDR1 and CDR2 are ENHRY and SYGVKD. CDR3 length: 17 amino acids. V lost 6 bases, J lost 1 base, and 9 bases stayed unmatched. CDR3 protein: CAIRGDRGAGSNQPQHF. The CDR3, as DNA: TGTGCCATCAGAGGGGACAGGGGAGCGGGCAGCAATCAGCCCCAGCATTTT.

The chain links TRBV4-1 to TRBJ2-1, with 8 bases lining up with TRBD2. Germline CDR1 MGHRA, CDR2 YSYEKL. The length of the CDR3 is 15 residues. V lost 6 bases and J lost 1; bases outside the gene matches: 5. CDR3: CASRRGLGSYNEQFF. CDR3 bases: TGCGCCAGCAGACGGGGACTAGGGTCCTACAATGAGCAGTTCTTC.

V gene TRBV2 combines with J gene TRBJ2-3; either TRBD1 or TRBD2 may supply D (10 bases each). CDR1 and CDR2 (germline): SNHLY, FYNNEI. Between the trimmed V and J ends, which lost 6 bases and 2 bases, there was a span of 36 bases. CDR3 length: 22 residues. The CDR3 DNA follows: TGTGCCAGCAGGGCCGGGACAGGGGCCGGGAGGCCGCTAGCGGGAGCCACAGATACGCAGTATTTT. Its translation is CASRAGTGAGRPLAGATDTQYF.

This clonotype was seen only a few times. The chain has TRBV12-3 or TRBV12-4 and TRBJ1-5; tentatively, D is TRBD1 (6 bases). The CDR3 has 14 amino acids. Trimming pared 5 bases from V and 1 base from J, leaving 9 bases between. The CDR3, as DNA: TGTGCCAGCAGTCTCAGGGGAAGCAATCAGCCCCAGCATTTT. Protein sequence: CASSLRGSNQPQHF.

At least ten counts were recorded for this clonotype. Here the CDR3 reads CASSFGQNYEQYF. The CDR3 nucleotides read TGTGCCAGCAGTTTCGGGCAGAATTACGAGCAGTACTTC. The chain recombines TRBV12-3 or TRBV12-4 with TRBJ2-7; D call uncertain. The CDR3 sequence is 13 residues long. V was trimmed by 3 bases and J by 4 bases, leaving 10 bases between them.

This clonotype occurred many times. V usage is TRBV7-2 and J usage is TRBJ2-1; 7 nucleotides align to TRBD1. The CDR3 contains 15 residues. J lost 0 bases, V lost 5 bases, and 4 bases had no gene match. The V gene's germline CDR1 is SGHTA and CDR2 FQGNSA. CDR3 sequence (DNA): TGTGCCAGCAGCCTGGGACAGCTCTCCTACAATGAGCAGTTCTTC. Translating gives CASSLGQLSYNEQFF.

This clonotype was detected a few times. The chain combines TRBV7-9 with TRBJ2-5; D is possibly TRBD1 or TRBD2 (5 bases each). The CDR3 has 15 residues. The germline V and J ends were trimmed by 5 bases and 2 bases, with 15 bases remaining between them. Looked up from germline, CDR1 is SEHNR and CDR2 is FQNEAQ (reference sequence). DNA for the CDR3: TGTGCCAGCAGCCCCGCCATGGGGGATCAAGAGACCCAGTACTTC. Its protein is CASSPAMGDQETQYF. Complete variable domain (other parts from reference TRBV7-9 and TRBJ2-5): DTGVSQNPRHKITKRGQNVTFRCDPISEHNRLYWYRQTLGQGPEFLTYFQNEAQLEKSRLLSDRFSAERPKGSFSTLEIQRTEQGDSAMYLCASSPAMGDQETQYFGPGTRLLVL.

The chain joins TRBV28 to TRBJ2-7, with D unresolved. The ends were cut back, 7 bases at V and 0 bases at J, with 10 bases in the middle. The CDR3 loop spans 13 amino acids. In germline, CDR1 is MDHEN, CDR2 SYDVKM. The CDR3 nucleotides are TGTGCCAGCATCAAAAGCAGCTCCTACGAGCAGTACTTC. Its translation: CASIKSSSYEQYF.

This clonotype was counted ten times or more. This chain connects TRBV25-1 to TRBJ2-5, with 12 positions matching TRBD1. The V and J ends lost 6 bases and 3 bases, in that order; junction bases with no gene match: 8. Germline assignment: CDR1 MGHDK and CDR2 SYGVNS. The CDR3 consists of 16 residues. The CDR3 sequence is CASSLLGQGAKETQYF. CDR3 in DNA: TGTGCCAGCAGCCTACTGGGACAGGGGGCCAAAGAGACCCAGTACTTC.

This clonotype was seen many times. The chain recombines TRBV3-1 with TRBJ2-1; D is perhaps TRBD1 (5 bases). The CDR3 sequence is 15 residues long. The V and J ends lost 4 bases and 8 bases respectively, with 18 bases between them. Germline V CDR1 and CDR2: LGHDT, YNNKEL (reference sequence). The CDR3 protein is CASSRQGFRVDEQFF. The CDR3 DNA reads as TGTGCCAGCAGCCGCCAGGGATTTCGCGTTGATGAGCAGTTCTTC.

This clonotype is labeled as medium-sized (0.01 to 0.1%). The genes are TRBV12-3 or TRBV12-4 and TRBJ1-5; D is uncertain. There are 14 residues in the CDR3. V lost 1 base and J 4 bases, leaving 8 bases between the germline ends. This CDR3 reads CASSLGGENQPQHF. CDR3 sequence (DNA): TGTGCCAGCAGTTTAGGTGGGGAGAATCAGCCCCAGCATTTT.

This clonotype was recorded a few times. The chain couples TRBV6-6 to TRBJ2-5; D possibly uses TRBD1 or TRBD2 (5 bases each). V lost 0 bases and J lost 3, with 20 bases in between. The germline CDR1 and CDR2 sequences are MNHNY and SVGAGI (reference sequence). The CDR3 spans 18 residues. The CDR3 bases are TGTGCCAGCAGTTACTCGAAATGGCAGAGCAGGGAGAAAGAGACCCAGTACTTC. Translated: CASSYSKWQSREKETQYF.

This clonotype has a count of ten or more. The V gene is TRBV5-4, the J gene TRBJ2-3; D ambiguous. The germline CDR1 and CDR2 sequences are SGHNT and YYREEE (reference sequence). Trimming took off 4 bases at V and 2 bases at J, with 8 bases between the two ends. There are 13 residues in the CDR3. The CDR3 DNA is TGTGCCAGCAGCCAAGGAACCACAGATACGCAGTATTTT. Encoded protein: CASSQGTTDTQYF.

This sequence joins TRBV19 and TRBJ1-1; 8 bases are a match to TRBD1. The junction had 5 bases not matched to a gene; V was cut back by 9 bases and J by 2 bases. The length of the CDR3 is 13 residues. Germline-derived CDR1 and CDR2 are LNHDA and SQIVND (reference sequence). CDR3 region: CASRDRSNTEAFF. CDR3 in DNA: TGTGCCAGCCGGGACAGGTCTAACACTGAAGCTTTCTTT.

This clonotype was counted at least ten times. The chain links TRBV28 to TRBJ2-1, with 9 nucleotides matching TRBD1. V dropped 5 bases and J dropped 4; count of bases not matched to a gene: 6. The CDR3 is made up of 15 amino acids. Germline values: CDR1 MDHEN, CDR2 SYDVKM. Here the CDR3 reads CASSARDRVYNEQFF. The CDR3 DNA is TGTGCCAGCAGTGCGCGGGACAGGGTTTACAATGAGCAGTTCTTC. The entire variable domain, with the rest obtained from reference TRBV28 and TRBJ2-1, is as follows: DVKVTQSSRYLVKRTGEKVFLECVQDMDHENMFWYRQDPGLGLRLIYFSYDVKMKEKGDIPEGYSVSREKKERFSLILESASTNQTSMYLCASSARDRVYNEQFFGPGTRLTVL.

This clonotype was seen more than once but under ten times. The rearrangement links TRBV11-3 to TRBJ2-1, with 9 bases identical to TRBD2. J was trimmed by 5 bases and V by 1 base; bases with no gene match: 6. The germline V gene has CDR1 SGHNT and CDR2 YENEEA. There are 16 residues in the CDR3. In nucleotides, the CDR3 is TGTGCCAGCAGCTTAGCCCTAGCGGGGATCGACAATGAGCAGTTCTTC. This codes for CASSLALAGIDNEQFF. Looking up the rest from reference TRBV11-3 and TRBJ2-1 gives the full variable domain: EAGVVQSPRYKIIEKKQPVAFWCNPISGHNTLYWYLQNLGQGPELLIRYENEEAVDDSQLPKDRFSAERLKGVDSTLKIQPAELGDSAVYLCASSLALAGIDNEQFFGPGTRLTVL.

There are a few counts of this clonotype. The V gene is TRBV20-1, the J gene TRBJ2-7; 11 bases match TRBD2. This CDR3 has 15 residues. V was clipped by 0 bases and J by 5 bases; unmatched bases: 6. Germline CDR1 is DFQATT and CDR2 is SNEGSKA (reference sequence). CDR3 bases: TGCAGTGCTAGAGATTTTAGCGGGAGGGTCCACGAGCAGTACTTC. It encodes CSARDFSGRVHEQYF.

In its sample, this clonotype was seen many times. This chain joins TRBV3-1 and TRBJ2-1; TRBD2 matches at 7 bases. Germline V CDR1 and CDR2: LGHDT, YNNKEL (reference sequence). There are 17 residues in the CDR3. V was pared by 2 bases and J by 6 bases, with 13 bases of the junction left unmatched. CDR3 coding DNA: TGTGCCAGCAGCCAATTCCACGGGGACTACCCACCCAATGAGCAGTTCTTC. It yields the protein CASSQFHGDYPPNEQFF.

This clonotype was counted many times. V usage is TRBV6-4 and J usage is TRBJ2-7; TRBD2 is a possible D gene (6 bases). Trimming took 1 base from V and 2 from J, leaving 21 bases between them. Per the germline V gene, CDR1 is MRHNA and CDR2 is SNTAGT. This CDR3 has 18 residues. CDR3 region: CASSDYRLDPSFPYEQYF. CDR3 nucleotide sequence: TGTGCCAGCAGTGACTACAGACTAGATCCCTCCTTCCCCTACGAGCAGTACTTC.